The source of this T cell receptor (beta chain) is a study of blood T cell repertoires in COVID-19. Study overall: Sample material is recorded as cDNA or gDNA derived from T cells, B-cell-depleted T cells, or PBMCs.

Generated by immunoSEQ multiplex PCR, the TCRdb table keeps only in-frame clones and is missing some. The top ten hold about 4.1% of the sample, which has 90,000 to 130,000 clones, just over 75% seen once. The CDR3 is made up of 17 amino acids. Trimming pared 0 bases from V and 0 bases from J, leaving 12 bases between. Germline CDR1 SGHTA, CDR2 FQGNSA. The sample taken for sequencing was peripheral blood. V is TRBV7-2 and J is TRBJ2-1; D might be TRBD2 (5 bases). The source of this sequence is a woman aged 80 or over with acute or convalescent COVID-19. This CDR3 reads CASSLAPLAASYNEQFF. CDR3 coding DNA: TGTGCCAGCAGCTTAGCCCCCCTAGCTGCCTCCTACAATGAGCAGTTCTTC.